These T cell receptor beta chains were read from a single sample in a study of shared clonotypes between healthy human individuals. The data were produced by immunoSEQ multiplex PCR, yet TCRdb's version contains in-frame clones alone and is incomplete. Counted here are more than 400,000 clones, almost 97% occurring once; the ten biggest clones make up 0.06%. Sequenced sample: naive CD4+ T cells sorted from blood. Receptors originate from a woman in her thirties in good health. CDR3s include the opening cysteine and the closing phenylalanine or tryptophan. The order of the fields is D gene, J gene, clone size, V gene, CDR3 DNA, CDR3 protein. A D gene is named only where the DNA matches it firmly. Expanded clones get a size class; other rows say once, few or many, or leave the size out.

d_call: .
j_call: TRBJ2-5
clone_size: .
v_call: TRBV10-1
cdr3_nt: TGCGCCAGCAGCGGAAGGGTCGGTGGGGAGACCCAGTACTTC
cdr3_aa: CASSGRVGGETQYF

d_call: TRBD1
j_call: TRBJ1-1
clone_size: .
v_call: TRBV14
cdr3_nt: TGTGCCAGCAGCCAAGATCGGGGACAGGGAAGGAACACTGAAGCTTTCTTT
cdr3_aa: CASSQDRGQGRNTEAFF

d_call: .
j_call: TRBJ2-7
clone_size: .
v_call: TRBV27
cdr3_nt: TGTGCCAGCAGTTCCCGAATCGGGCGCGGAAAAACCTACGAGCAGTACTTC
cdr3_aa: CASSSRIGRGKTYEQYF

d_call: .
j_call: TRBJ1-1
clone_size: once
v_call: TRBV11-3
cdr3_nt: TGTGCCAGCAGCTTAACAGGGACCACTGAAGCTTTCTTT
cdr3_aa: CASSLTGTTEAFF

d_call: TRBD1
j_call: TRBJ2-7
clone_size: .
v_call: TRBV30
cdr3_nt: TGTGCCTGGAATCGGGACAGCCTACGAGAGCAGTACTTC
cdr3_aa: CAWNRDSLREQYF

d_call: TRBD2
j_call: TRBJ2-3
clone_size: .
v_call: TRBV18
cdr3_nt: TGTGCCAGCTCACGATTTGGAAATGGCGCTAGCGGGAGGTGGGGCACAGATACGCAGTATTTT
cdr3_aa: CASSRFGNGASGRWGTDTQYF

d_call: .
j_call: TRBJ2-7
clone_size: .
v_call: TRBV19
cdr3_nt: TGTGCCAGTAGTCCCGCGCAGGTCGACGAGCAGTACTTC
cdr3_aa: CASSPAQVDEQYF

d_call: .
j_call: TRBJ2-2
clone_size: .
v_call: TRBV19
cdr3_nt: TGTGCCAGTACCTCAAGACAGGCACCGAACACCGGGGAGCTGTTTTTT
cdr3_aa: CASTSRQAPNTGELFF

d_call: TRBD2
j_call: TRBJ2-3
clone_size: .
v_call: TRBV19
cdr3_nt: TGTGCCAGTAGTATATTACTAGCGGGAGCTATCGAGGGCACAGATACGCAGTATTTT
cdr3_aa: CASSILLAGAIEGTDTQYF

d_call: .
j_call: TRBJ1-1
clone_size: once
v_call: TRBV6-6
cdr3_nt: TGTGCCAGCATCAAACAACTACAGCGGTACACTGAAGCTTTCTTT
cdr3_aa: CASIKQLQRYTEAFF

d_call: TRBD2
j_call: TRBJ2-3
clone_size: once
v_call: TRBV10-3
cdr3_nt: TGTGCCATCAGTGAGACGAGCGGGAGCTACGCAGATACGCAGTATTTT
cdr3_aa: CAISETSGSYADTQYF

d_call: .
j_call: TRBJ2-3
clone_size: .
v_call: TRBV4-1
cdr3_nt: TGCGCCAGCAGCCAAGATGGCCAGGTCACAGATACGCAGTATTTT
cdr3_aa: CASSQDGQVTDTQYF

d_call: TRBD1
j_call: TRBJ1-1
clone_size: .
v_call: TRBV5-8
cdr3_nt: TGTGCCAGCAGTAAGGACAGGGGTACTGAAGCTTTCTTT
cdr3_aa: CASSKDRGTEAFF

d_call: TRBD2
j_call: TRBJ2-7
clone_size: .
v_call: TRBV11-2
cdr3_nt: TGTGCCAGCAGCTTGACTAGCGGTTTCTACGAGCAGTACTTC
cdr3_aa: CASSLTSGFYEQYF

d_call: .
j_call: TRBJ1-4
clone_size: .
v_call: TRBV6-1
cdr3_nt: TGTGCCAGCAACCAGGACTGGGGCTGGGGTGAAAAACTGTTTTTT
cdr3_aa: CASNQDWGWGEKLFF

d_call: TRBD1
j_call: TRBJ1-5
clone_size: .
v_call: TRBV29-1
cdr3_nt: TGCAGCGAGTCCGACAGGGGGCACAGGCAGCCCCAGCATTTT
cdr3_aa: CSESDRGHRQPQHF

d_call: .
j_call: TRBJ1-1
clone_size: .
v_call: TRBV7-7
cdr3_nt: TGTGCCAGCAGCTTGGGACAAAACACTGAAGCTTTCTTT
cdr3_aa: CASSLGQNTEAFF

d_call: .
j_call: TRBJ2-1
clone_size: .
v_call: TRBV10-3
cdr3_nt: TGTGCCATCAGTGAGTACTCGGGAGTGGGAGATGAGCAGTTCTTC
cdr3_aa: CAISEYSGVGDEQFF

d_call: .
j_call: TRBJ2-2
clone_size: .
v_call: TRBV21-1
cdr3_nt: TGTGCCAGCAGCAAACGGGGGACAAGAGTCGGGGAGCTGTTTTTT
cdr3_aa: CASSKRGTRVGELFF

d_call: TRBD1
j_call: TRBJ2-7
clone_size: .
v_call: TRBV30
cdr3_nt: TGTGCCTGGAGTAGAGGGGGCAAAGCCTACGAGCAGTACTTC
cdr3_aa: CAWSRGGKAYEQYF

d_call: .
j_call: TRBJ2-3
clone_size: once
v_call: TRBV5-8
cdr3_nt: TGTGCCAGCAGCTTGCACAGGTGGACAGTCTCTAGCACAGATACGCAGTATTTT
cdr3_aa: CASSLHRWTVSSTDTQYF

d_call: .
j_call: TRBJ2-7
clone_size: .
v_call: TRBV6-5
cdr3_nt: TGTGCCAGCAGTTACCACGCTACCCCCCACGAGCAGTACTTC
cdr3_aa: CASSYHATPHEQYF

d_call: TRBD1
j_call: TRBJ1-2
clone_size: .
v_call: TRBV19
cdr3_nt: TGTGCCAGTAGTATCCCCGGGACAGCCTATGGCTACACCTTC
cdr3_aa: CASSIPGTAYGYTF

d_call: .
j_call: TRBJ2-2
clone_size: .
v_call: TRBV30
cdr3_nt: TGTGCCTGGAACCAGGCCCGGTCCGGGGAGCTGTTTTTT
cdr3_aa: CAWNQARSGELFF

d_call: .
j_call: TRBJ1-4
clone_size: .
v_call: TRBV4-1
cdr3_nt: TGCGCCAGCAGAATCTTGGGAGGGACTAATGAAAAACTGTTTTTT
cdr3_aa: CASRILGGTNEKLFF

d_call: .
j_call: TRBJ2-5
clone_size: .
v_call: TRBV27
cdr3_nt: TGTGCCAGCAGGGCTAGATCGGAGATAGAGACCCAGTACTTC
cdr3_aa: CASRARSEIETQYF

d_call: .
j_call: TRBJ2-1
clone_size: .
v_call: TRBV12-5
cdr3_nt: TGTGCTAGTGGTTTGAGGGACAATGAGCAGTTCTTC
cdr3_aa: CASGLRDNEQFF

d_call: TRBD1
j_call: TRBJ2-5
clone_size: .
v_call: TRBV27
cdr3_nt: TGTGCCAGCAGTTTGTGGACAGGGATGGGGACCCAGTACTTC
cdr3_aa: CASSLWTGMGTQYF